These T cell receptor beta chains were read from a single sample in a study of post-analysis software for immune sequencing data. One entry per CDR3 protein, called by TCRdb with MiXCR from the PCR reads. The data show 450,000 to 650,000 distinct CDR3 sequences, about 40% seen once. Sequenced sample: blood. Every receptor here comes from a girl aged 10 to 17 with multiple sclerosis. Each CDR3 is given with its conserved first and last residue. A D gene is named only where the DNA matches it firmly. Clone size is stated in some rows and not others, as once, few, many or a class when expanded.

TRBJ2-7 | TRBD1 | few | TRBV20-1 | CSAITGTGAYEQYF | TGCAGTGCCATTACCGGGACAGGAGCCTACGAGCAGTACTTC
TRBJ2-3 | TRBD2 | few | TRBV4-1 | CASSLGLARADTQYF | TGCGCCAGCAGCTTAGGACTAGCGAGGGCAGATACGCAGTATTTT
TRBJ1-1 | - | - | TRBV5-1 | CASSLPPAAEAFF | TGCGCCAGCAGCTTGCCCCCCGCCGCTGAAGCTTTCTTT
TRBJ1-5 | TRBD1 | once | TRBV7-8 | CASSLGTGTFPQHF | TGTGCCAGCAGCTTAGGGACAGGGACTTTTCCCCAGCATTTT
TRBJ1-4 | TRBD1 | few | TRBV7-6 | CASSPTLTGGNEKLFF | TGTGCCAGCAGCCCTACTCTCACAGGGGGTAATGAAAAACTGTTTTTT
TRBJ2-5 | - | - | TRBV7-8 | CASSSDLWAQETQYF | TGTGCCAGCAGCTCGGACCTTTGGGCACAAGAGACCCAGTACTTC
TRBJ2-3 | - | once | TRBV29-1 | CSATTRWGDTQYF | TGCAGCGCTACGACCAGGTGGGGAGATACGCAGTATTTT
TRBJ2-5 | TRBD1 | - | TRBV29-1 | CSVVGTDGRGTQYF | TGCAGCGTTGTCGGGACAGACGGAAGGGGGACCCAGTACTTC
TRBJ2-7 | TRBD2 | few | TRBV7-8 | CASSLTTSGDYEQYF | TGTGCCAGCAGCTTAACAACTAGCGGGGATTACGAGCAGTACTTC
TRBJ2-7 | - | few | TRBV29-1 | CSVRPGSAYEQYF | TGCAGCGTCAGACCCGGGAGTGCCTACGAGCAGTACTTC
TRBJ2-7 | TRBD1 | - | TRBV7-6 | CASSLTGQDPLPLSYEQYF | TGTGCCAGCAGCCTCACGGGACAGGACCCCCTCCCTCTTTCCTACGAGCAGTACTTC
TRBJ2-1 | TRBD2 | many | TRBV20-1 | CSARAGLDYNEQFF | TGCAGTGCTAGAGCGGGACTAGATTACAATGAGCAGTTCTTC
TRBJ2-3 | - | few | TRBV5-1 | CASSLYSGSTDTQYF | TGCGCCAGCAGCTTGTACAGCGGATCCACAGATACGCAGTATTTT
TRBJ2-3 | - | - | TRBV24-1 | CATSDPGDGGGRDTQYF | TGTGCCACCAGTGACCCAGGGGACGGAGGAGGTAGAGATACGCAGTATTTT
TRBJ2-1 | - | few | TRBV4-1 | CASSRRTPSYNEQFF | TGCGCCAGCAGCCGGCGGACCCCCTCCTACAATGAGCAGTTCTTC
TRBJ1-6 | - | few | TRBV27 | CASSVGGGPLHF | TGTGCCAGCAGTGTCGGGGGCGGACCCCTCCACTTT
TRBJ2-1 | TRBD2 | - | TRBV28 | CASSLWPAGGYNEQFF | TGTGCCAGCAGTTTATGGCCGGCGGGAGGGTACAATGAGCAGTTCTTC
TRBJ1-4 | - | - | TRBV4-1 | CASSQDSGATNEKLFF | TGCGCCAGCAGCCAAGATAGCGGGGCAACTAATGAAAAACTGTTTTTT
TRBJ2-1 | TRBD2 | few | TRBV29-1 | CSVVNLLASSSYNEQFF | TGCAGCGTCGTAAACCTACTAGCGTCTAGCTCCTACAATGAGCAGTTCTTC
TRBJ2-5 | TRBD2 | - | TRBV12-3/TRBV12-4 | CASRHLLREKGETQYF | TGTGCCAGCAGACACCTCTTGCGGGAGAAGGGAGAGACCCAGTACTTC
TRBJ1-2 | - | few | TRBV12-3/TRBV12-4 | CASSSPEGYGYTF | TGTGCCAGCAGTTCGCCAGAAGGCTATGGCTACACCTTC
TRBJ2-7 | TRBD1 | few | TRBV27 | CATGWVQGGHSYEQYF | TGTGCCACGGGATGGGTACAGGGGGGACACTCCTACGAGCAGTACTTC
TRBJ2-5 | TRBD2 | once | TRBV3-1 | CASSLSGGAFPETQYF | TGTGCCAGCAGCCTTAGCGGGGGGGCGTTTCCAGAGACCCAGTACTTC
TRBJ1-1 | - | - | TRBV3-1 | CASSQERGNTEAFF | TGTGCCAGCAGCCAAGAGAGGGGAAACACTGAAGCTTTCTTT
TRBJ2-7 | TRBD1 | - | TRBV20-1 | CSASGDRDAYEQYF | TGCAGTGCTAGTGGGGACAGGGATGCGTACGAGCAGTACTTC
TRBJ2-4 | - | few | TRBV9 | CASSRTGKNIQYF | TGTGCCAGCAGCCGGACCGGCAAAAACATTCAGTACTTC
TRBJ2-1 | TRBD1 | - | TRBV12-5 | CASDSQPGQGFGEQFF | TGTGCTAGTGATTCCCAGCCGGGACAGGGGTTCGGTGAGCAGTTCTTC
TRBJ2-7 | TRBD2 | few | TRBV10-3 | CAISDNGAGVSYEQYF | TGTGCCATCAGTGATAACGGAGCGGGAGTTTCCTACGAGCAGTACTTC
TRBJ2-1 | - | - | TRBV4-1 | CASSQDTGNSEQFF | TGCGCCAGCAGCCAAGACACAGGCAATTCTGAGCAGTTCTTC
TRBJ1-2 | TRBD1 | few | TRBV10-3 | CAISEFTGDGYTF | TGTGCCATCAGTGAGTTTACAGGGGACGGCTACACCTTC
TRBJ2-7 | - | - | TRBV5-1 | CASSSGTPDMEQYF | TGCGCCAGCAGCTCCGGGACTCCGGACATGGAGCAGTACTTC
TRBJ2-7 | - | - | TRBV12-3/TRBV12-4 | CASSLNYASSYEQYF | TGTGCCAGCAGTTTAAATTACGCAAGCTCCTACGAGCAGTACTTC
TRBJ2-7 | - | - | TRBV28 | CASSSGPPYEQYF | TGTGCCAGCAGTTCTGGGCCGCCCTACGAGCAGTACTTC
TRBJ1-4 | - | few | TRBV7-8 | CASSPRSTNEKLFF | TGTGCCAGCAGCCCCAGGTCAACTAATGAAAAACTGTTTTTT
TRBJ2-6 | - | - | TRBV27 | CASQEGFWSGRSSGANVLTF | TGTGCCAGCCAGGAAGGGTTTTGGTCAGGGAGGAGCTCTGGGGCCAACGTCCTGACTTTC
TRBJ1-1 | - | once | TRBV14 | CASSQAPEAFF | TGTGCCAGCAGCCAAGCACCTGAAGCTTTCTTT
TRBJ2-1 | - | few | TRBV10-3 | CAISGTAGSSYNEQFF | TGTGCCATCAGTGGAACCGCGGGCAGCTCCTACAATGAGCAGTTCTTC
TRBJ1-1 | - | - | TRBV6-5 | CASSYDAPGGGRMNTEAFF | TGTGCCAGCAGTTACGACGCCCCGGGCGGGGGTCGGATGAACACTGAAGCTTTCTTT